One TCR beta chain is described in this entry. Its specific antigen is unknown. No qualities accompany the bases; no much larger clone lies one base away. These data are taken from a study of T cell responses to AZD1222 COVID-19 vaccine (dated by TCRdb to the early 2020s). With respect to the entire study: AZD1222 recipients whose second dose came at about 4 weeks and those whose second dose came at about 12 weeks were combined into one group, since spike-specific TCR depth and breadth did not differ between the two schedules. TCR sequencing was performed for about 240 trial participants, of whom roughly 200 were given two doses of AZD1222 and around 25 were given two doses of MenACWY control vaccine. Trial participants were enrolled by age into subgroups of 18-55, 56-69 and 70-plus years, and around 150, 28 and 57 TCR-sequenced participants, respectively, were included in these subgroups.

Broad study findings and their caveats: Participants were mostly white British and included more females than males, and it was suggested by the authors that clonal diversity may have been underestimated. The vaccine-associated CD4 TCRs covered the entire spike protein, and the dominant responses fell in regions 160-218 and 743-854. In the small 56-69-year group, the increase in depth fell short of significance, most likely because of low power. Because no day 14 peak-response samples were available, repertoires were characterized only after the peak T cell response. Only five to seven AZD1222 recipients were SARS-CoV-2 seropositive at baseline, limiting conclusions about previously exposed vaccinees. Nearly half of unique spike-specific TCRs reportedly recognized epitopes outside regions mutated in the B.1.351 and B.1.1.7 variants. Spike-specific TCR breadth and depth rose significantly after two AZD1222 doses compared with day 0 and with MenACWY recipients.

The CDR3 regions of human TCRbeta chains were subjected to immunosequencing. Per the original workflow: TCRs in the repertoires were matched against a reference library of SARS-CoV-2-specific TCRs that had been generated with the MIRA antigen-specificity platform. Breadth was defined as the fraction of unique TCRs that were SARS-CoV-2-associated, and depth was defined as the fraction of total T cells that were SARS-CoV-2-associated. Using the MIRA data, each spike-specific TCR was mapped to the spike region that the TCR reacts to and placed in a CD4 or CD8 class. Log10-transformed breadth and depth values were compared by one-way ANOVA with Sidak's multiple comparisons tests. This immuneACCESS table, as held by TCRdb, lists in-frame sequences with V and J called but not all clones. Of the missing ones, under half trace to an unresolved V gene in checked studies; the others have no known cause. V and J calls and clone size are as listed in that table; D and trimming were resolved from the DNA. This sample is represented by approximately 170,000 clones; roughly 93% of them were singletons. The top ten clones comprise around 4% of the sample.

Explained via the paper, the time point label denotes: baseline before first vaccination. Samples from vaccinated people were obtained from the UK trials COV001 and COV002, which included a single-blind randomized controlled phase 2/3 trial of AZD1222 (ChAdOx1 nCoV-19) in healthy adults. For TCRbeta chain sequencing, PBMC samples were collected from trial participants at day 0 and at day 28 after the second dose. The source is an adult in good health. This sample comprised peripheral blood, obtained on day 0 of AZD1222 vaccination.

The CDR3 corresponds to CASSPRPNSGNTIYF. The bases read TGTGCCAGCAGCCCCCGGCCCAACTCTGGAAACACCATATATTTT. The sequence is built from TRBV9 and TRBJ1-3; the D segment cannot be called with confidence. The CDR3 runs 15 residues from the cysteine to the phenylalanine. Here the CDR3 DNA is all that survives: 45 bases in frame from base 1. From a lookup of the germline V gene, CDR1 and CDR2 are SGDLS and YYNGEE. V is pared back by 4 bases and J by 0 bases, with 11 bases lying between the germline termini.